Each of the 8 T cell receptor beta chains below was sequenced from the same sample in a study of T cell repertoires in cytomegalovirus infection. These receptors' antigens are unknown. TCRdb used MiXCR to reprocess the reads, holding one entry per CDR3 protein. The table lists approximately 310,000 distinct CDR3 sequences, 20% to 30% of them singletons, with 10% to 15% in the top ten. Specimen: cultured PBMCs, collected from culture after CMV antigen stimulation. The receptor source for this set is a human donor in good health (CMV status not recorded). Some clones in this sample may be carry-over from other donors' samples.

The genes are TRBV6-4 and TRBJ1-1, with D possibly being TRBD1 (6 bases). This CDR3 is built from 15 residues. Trimming left V 5 bases short and J 1 base short, with 14 bases between. Germline V gene data show CDR1 as MRHNA and CDR2 as SNTAGT. The DNA of the CDR3 is TGTGCCAGCAGTCACGGGGGCCCGCCGAACACTGAAGCTTTCTTT. It is translated as CASSHGGPPNTEAFF.

The J gene is TRBJ2-6, the V gene TRBV20-1, with 8 bases fitting TRBD2. The V gene's germline CDR1 is DFQATT and CDR2 SNEGSKA (reference sequence). The trim removed 5 bases at V and 3 bases at J, leaving 12 bases unmatched. The CDR3 runs 17 residues. The CDR3 DNA sequence: TGCAGTGCTCCGACCCGAGCGGGAGCGCGTGGGGCCAACGTCCTGACTTTC. It is translated as CSAPTRAGARGANVLTF.

The chain employs TRBV4-3 and TRBJ2-7; TRBD2 matches at 12 bases. Germline V gene lookup returns CDR1 LGHNA and CDR2 YSLEER. CDR3 length: 15 amino acids. Trimming removed 4 bases from V and 2 bases from J; junction bases left unmatched: 3. In DNA form, the CDR3 reads TGCGCCAGCAGCCGCGGACTAGCGGGAACCTACGAGCAGTACTTC. Its protein is CASSRGLAGTYEQYF.

This clonotype was found a few times. CDR3: CASSFDRANYGYTF. The CDR3, as DNA: TGTGCCAGCTCGTTTGACAGGGCTAACTATGGCTACACCTTC. The chain carries TRBV18 and TRBJ1-2, with 7 bases identical to TRBD1. The V gene end was trimmed by 6 bases and the J gene end by 0 bases; junction bases not matched to a gene: 4. The V gene's germline CDR1 is KGHSH and CDR2 LQKENI. The length of the CDR3 is 14 residues.

This clonotype occurred a few times. The chain links TRBV7-6 to TRBJ2-2; 7 bases agree with TRBD1. This CDR3 contains 14 residues. The J segment lost 5 bases and the V segment lost 4 bases, leaving 4 bases of the junction unmatched. Per germline, CDR1 SGHVS and CDR2 FNYEAQ. CDR3 sequence reads: CASSYNRGTGELFF. The CDR3 coding sequence is TGTGCCAGCAGCTATAACAGGGGTACCGGGGAGCTGTTTTTT.

The chain has TRBV11-1 and TRBJ2-1; TRBD1 or TRBD2 may be the D gene (5 bases each). Trimming shortened V by 5 bases and J by 6 bases, and 14 bases separated the two germline ends. CDR3 length equals 14 residues. The germline V gene has CDR1 SGHAT and CDR2 FQDESV (reference sequence). CDR3 nucleotide sequence: TGTGCCAGCAGCACCAACGTGGGGGTCAATGAGCAGTTCTTC. It codes for CASSTNVGVNEQFF.

Ten or more counts support this clonotype. The chain links TRBV7-2 to TRBJ2-1, with unresolved D. Germline lookup yields CDR1 SGHTA and CDR2 FQGNSA. The CDR3 spans 12 residues. Trimming left V 5 bases short and J 9 bases short, with 11 bases between. CDR3 in amino acids: CASSLQRGEQFF. CDR3 nucleotide sequence: TGTGCCAGCAGCCTACAACGCGGTGAGCAGTTCTTC.

This rearrangement joins TRBV12-3 or TRBV12-4 to TRBJ2-2; D is unclear. The CDR3 loop spans 12 amino acids. The V end lost 6 bases, the J end lost 10 bases, and 12 bases lay between the germline ends. The CDR3 DNA reads TGTGCCAGCAGCCCCGATACCAAGGAGCTGTTTTTT. Residues: CASSPDTKELFF.